The 6 T cell receptor beta chains below were found in one sample sequenced in a study of blood T cell repertoires in COVID-19. TCRdb keeps only in-frame clones here, not all; method: immunoSEQ multiplex PCR. The sample records fewer than 120,000 clones, roughly 87% being singletons. The sample was peripheral blood. The receptors come from a human donor in a cohort sampled during active COVID-19.

This chain uses TRBV9 with TRBJ1-2; D is uncertain. CDR1 is SGDLS, CDR2 YYNGEE, per germline. Trimming removed 7 bases from V and 4 bases from J, with 20 bases in between. The CDR3 totals 15 residues. The CDR3 nucleotides read TGTGCCAGCTGCCGGGATCCGGACCGGACCTATGGCTACACCTTC. This gives the protein CASCRDPDRTYGYTF.

This chain links TRBV24-1 with TRBJ2-2; D is ambiguous. Trimming shortened V by 8 bases and J by 2 bases, and 17 bases separated the two germline ends. The CDR3 contains 16 residues. CDR1 is KGHDR, CDR2 SFDVKD, per germline. CDR3 protein: CATMLSTGLNTGELFF. CDR3 nucleotides: TGTGCCACCATGCTTTCAACCGGGTTAAACACCGGGGAGCTGTTTTTT.

The V and J genes are TRBV10-3 and TRBJ1-6; 8 bases are shared with TRBD1. Germline loops: CDR1 ENHRY, CDR2 SYGVKD. This CDR3 has 14 amino acids. Unmatched junction bases numbered 11, after V lost 10 bases and J lost 9 bases. The CDR3 reads CATRDTGGSSPLHF. Written as DNA, the CDR3 is TGTGCCACCAGGGACACAGGGGGGAGTTCACCCCTCCACTTT.

The V and J genes are TRBV5-1 and TRBJ2-7; 8 nucleotides line up with TRBD1. The CDR3 covers 13 residues. Per the germline V gene, CDR1 is SGHRS and CDR2 is YFSETQ. V trimming: 3 bases; J trimming: 5 bases; junction bases outside the gene matches: 4. The CDR3 DNA reads TGCGCCAGCAGCTCTCAGGGGGCGGACGAGCAGTACTTC. Translation gives CASSSQGADEQYF.

This chain uses TRBV10-1 with TRBJ1-1; D not certain. In germline, CDR1 is WNHNN, CDR2 SYGVQD (reference sequence). The V gene lost 6 bases and the J gene lost 0 bases, with 20 bases spanning the gap. The CDR3 runs 17 residues. CDR3 in amino acids: CASSPGVSRFMNTEAFF. In DNA form, the CDR3 reads TGCGCCAGCAGCCCCGGAGTGTCACGGTTCATGAACACTGAAGCTTTCTTT.

This clone has only a few counts. The V and J genes are TRBV28 and TRBJ2-7, with D possibly being TRBD2 (5 bases). The CDR3 is 16 residues long. The V and J ends lost 3 bases and 2 bases respectively, with 17 bases between them. The germline CDR1 and CDR2 sequences are MDHEN and SYDVKM. CDR3 DNA: TGTGCCAGCAGTTTCCACCTAGCTAGCCTAACCTACGAGCAGTACTTC. Its protein product is CASSFHLASLTYEQYF.